This entry is about one T cell receptor beta chain. Its target is unknown. These data are taken from a study of beta chain features in type 1 diabetes. CDR3 size: 17 residues. The ends lost 1 base at V and 0 bases at J; junction bases unmatched: 9. Germline V gene data show CDR1 as GTSNPN and CDR2 as SVGIG (reference sequence). Study-level findings and limits: Cells with high TCR expression could be over-represented when cDNA is sequenced. The similarity of naive, central memory and Treg TCRB repertoires appeared greater among patients than among healthy donors.

Reverse transcription of all isolated RNA meant that expressed TCRB transcripts were sequenced. The average read count of naive, central memory and regulatory T cell samples was approximately 3.9 million. Here immunoSEQ multiplex PCR was the method, and the copy in TCRdb shows in-frame clones only, minus some. The table shows under 300,000 clones, with 25% to 35% occurring only once. The TCR comes from a man aged 25-45 years in good health. This chain uses TRBV30 with TRBJ1-2, with TRBD1 matching 9 bases. Sequenced sample: central memory CD4+ T cells from blood. CDR3 residues: CAWSGQGGLVPNYGYTF. The CDR3 DNA follows: TGTGCCTGGAGTGGACAGGGGGGGCTCGTGCCTAACTATGGCTACACCTTC.